A single sample gave rise to the 25 T cell receptor beta chains below, sequenced in a study of T cell repertoires in cytomegalovirus infection. TCRdb itself ran the reads through MiXCR, one entry per CDR3 protein. Of some 560,000 distinct CDR3 sequences listed, under 45% are singletons. Their specific antigens are unknown. Specimen: cultured PBMCs, collected from culture after CMV antigen stimulation. The origin of the receptors is a human donor in good health (CMV status not recorded). Some clones in this sample may be carry-over from other donors' samples.

The chain combines TRBV2 with TRBJ2-1, with 9 bases aligning to TRBD1. From germline, CDR1 is SNHLY and CDR2 FYNNEI. Trimming removed 6 bases from V and 9 bases from J; junction bases left unmatched: 12. CDR3 size: 15 residues. The chain's CDR3 is CASRGDRAARGEQFF. CDR3 nucleotide sequence: TGTGCCAGCAGGGGGGACAGGGCGGCGCGTGGTGAGCAGTTCTTC.

This chain links TRBV5-4 with TRBJ2-3, with D perhaps matching TRBD1 (6 bases). Germline V gene sequence: CDR1 SGHNT, CDR2 YYREEE (reference sequence). V lost 6 bases, J lost 0 bases, and 17 bases lay in between. The CDR3 has 16 amino acids. The CDR3: CASIPPDSPSTDTQYF. DNA for the CDR3: TGTGCCAGCATCCCCCCGGACAGTCCTAGCACAGATACGCAGTATTTT.

This clonotype showed up just a few times. The rearrangement uses TRBV7-6 and TRBJ2-5, with 9 positions matching TRBD2. V was clipped by 2 bases and J by 5 bases; unmatched bases: 3. Looked up from germline, CDR1 is SGHVS and CDR2 is FNYEAQ. The CDR3 spans 14 residues. CDR3 protein: CASSLRGRGETQYF. The DNA for the CDR3 is TGTGCCAGCAGCTTACGCGGGAGGGGGGAGACCCAGTACTTC.

The rearrangement joins TRBV6-5 to TRBJ2-6; D not certain. CDR1 is MNHEY, CDR2 SVGAGI, per germline. Trimming stripped 6 bases from V and 3 bases from J, with 9 bases between. The CDR3 has 14 amino acids. The CDR3 here is CASRGVVGANVLTF. CDR3 DNA sequence: TGTGCCAGCAGAGGAGTAGTTGGGGCCAACGTCCTGACTTTC.

The rearrangement uses TRBV20-1 and TRBJ2-1; D is possibly TRBD1 (5 bases). From germline, CDR1 is DFQATT and CDR2 SNEGSKA (reference sequence). V lost 1 base to trimming and J lost 4 bases, with 8 bases between them. CDR3 length: 13 residues. CDR3 region: CSARGAGYNEQFF. The CDR3 nucleotides read TGCAGTGCTAGAGGGGCAGGGTACAATGAGCAGTTCTTC.

The rearrangement uses TRBV15 and TRBJ2-3, with TRBD2 as a possible D gene (6 bases). The V end lost 3 bases, the J end lost 0 bases, and 10 bases lay between the germline ends. The CDR3 loop spans 15 amino acids. The germline V gene encodes CDR1 LNHNV and CDR2 YYDKDF (reference sequence). CDR3: CATSSTGTSTDTQYF. DNA for the CDR3: TGTGCCACCAGCAGCACCGGGACTAGCACAGATACGCAGTATTTT.

The J gene is TRBJ2-1, the V gene TRBV15; D is unresolved. V gave up 1 base and J gave up 5 bases, with 6 bases separating them. Germline CDR1 and CDR2: LNHNV and YYDKDF (reference sequence). CDR3 length: 13 amino acids. CDR3 DNA sequence: TGTGCCACCAGCAGAGTGCAGGACAATGAGCAGTTCTTC. Protein: CATSRVQDNEQFF.

Remarks on this clonotype: One end of the junction is discordant with germline, which a read error may explain. The chain links TRBV5-3 to TRBJ1-2; a weak D match, TRBD1 (5 bases). TRBV5-3 falls under the ORF class, with uncertain function. The CDR3 consists of 12 residues. CDR3 DNA: TGTGCCAGCAGCTGGGACCTCGATGGCTACACCTTC. Amino acids: CASSWDLDGYTF.

A few counts support this clonotype. The chain uses TRBV7-2 and TRBJ1-1; 8 bases line up with TRBD1. The CDR3 contains 14 residues. The V gene end was trimmed by 3 bases and the J gene end by 9 bases; junction bases not matched to a gene: 9. CDR1 is SGHTA, CDR2 FQGNSA, per germline. This chain's CDR3 is CASSFDRGRDQAFF. The CDR3 region has the DNA TGTGCCAGCAGCTTTGACAGGGGAAGGGACCAAGCTTTCTTT. Variable domain in full (rest from reference TRBV7-2 and TRBJ1-1): GAGVSQSPSNKVTEKGKDVELRCDPISGHTALYWYRQSLGQGLEFLIYFQGNSAPDKSGLPSDRFSAERTGGSVSTLTIQRTQQEDSAVYLCASSFDRGRDQAFFGQGTRLTVV.

The chain recombines TRBV7-2 with TRBJ2-7, with D tentatively TRBD1 (6 bases). V lost 5 bases and J lost 4, with 18 bases in between. The length of the CDR3 is 15 residues. The germline CDR1 and CDR2 sequences are SGHTA and FQGNSA. The CDR3: CASSSYGTPNYEQYF. The DNA for the CDR3 is TGTGCCAGCAGCAGCTACGGGACACCTAATTACGAGCAGTACTTC.

This chain uses TRBV7-2 with TRBJ2-5, with TRBD2 matching over 9 bases. Germline-derived CDR1 and CDR2 are SGHTA and FQGNSA. CDR3 length: 15 residues. Trimming removed 3 bases from V and 2 bases from J; junction bases left unmatched: 4. The CDR3 region has the DNA TGTGCCAGCAGCTTCGGCGGGGGGGTACAAGAGACCCAGTACTTC. It yields the protein CASSFGGGVQETQYF.

This clonotype came up a few times. The rearrangement uses TRBV9 and TRBJ2-2; 8 nucleotides match TRBD2. Looked up from germline, CDR1 is SGDLS and CDR2 is YYNGEE. CDR3 length equals 16 residues. Trimming took 10 bases from V and 0 from J; bases not matched to a gene: 11. In nucleotides, the CDR3 is TGTGCCCAGCATCGTCTGCGGGGGGCGAACACCGGGGAGCTGTTTTTT. Encoded protein: CAQHRLRGANTGELFF.

This clonotype was observed a handful of times. The gene calls are TRBV20-1 and TRBJ1-6; D ambiguous. This CDR3 has 15 residues. Germline CDR1 reads DFQATT; CDR2 reads SNEGSKA (reference sequence). Trimming shortened V by 4 bases and J by 0 bases, and 10 bases separated the two germline ends. The CDR3 DNA reads TGCAGTGCTAATCCGGGGAGCTCCTATAATTCACCCCTCCACTTT. Translation: CSANPGSSYNSPLHF.

This clonotype was detected a few times. The rearrangement links TRBV4-1 to TRBJ2-1, with 12 bases fitting TRBD2. With V trimmed by 0 bases and J by 8 bases, 14 bases remained unmatched. Germline assignment: CDR1 MGHRA and CDR2 YSYEKL. The CDR3 loop spans 19 amino acids. CDR3 region: CASSQDRLAGVSVRDEQFF. CDR3 bases: TGCGCCAGCAGCCAAGATCGACTAGCGGGAGTTAGTGTTCGGGATGAGCAGTTCTTC.

The chain couples TRBV5-4 to TRBJ1-1, with a tentative D call TRBD1 (5 bases). V lost 0 bases to trimming and J lost 4 bases, with 10 bases between them. Germline V gene sequence: CDR1 SGHNT, CDR2 YYREEE (reference sequence). The CDR3 totals 14 residues. CDR3 sequence reads: CASSLAGTATEAFF. The CDR3 DNA reads as TGTGCCAGCAGCTTGGCCGGGACGGCCACTGAAGCTTTCTTT.

The genes are TRBV2 and TRBJ2-5; TRBD1 matches at 12 bases. V dropped 3 bases and J dropped 5; count of bases not matched to a gene: 7. CDR1 is SNHLY and CDR2 is FYNNEI in the germline V gene. The CDR3 is 16 residues long. This chain's CDR3 is CASSDWDRGRRETQYF. For the CDR3, the DNA is TGTGCCAGCAGTGATTGGGACAGGGGGCGAAGGGAGACCCAGTACTTC.

The rearrangement links TRBV7-2 to TRBJ2-4; D unresolved. V lost 6 bases, J lost 0 bases, and 9 bases lay in between. The CDR3 consists of 14 residues. Germline lookup yields CDR1 SGHTA and CDR2 FQGNSA. The DNA of the CDR3 is TGTGCCAGCAGTGCTACTTTAGCCAAAAACATTCAGTACTTC. This encodes CASSATLAKNIQYF.

The V gene is TRBV12-3 or TRBV12-4, the J gene TRBJ2-7; 9 positions agree with TRBD2. CDR3 length: 16 amino acids. The V segment lost 4 bases and the J segment 4 bases; nucleotides outside the gene matches: 11. CDR3 coding DNA: TGTGCCAGCAGTTCGAGCCCCCCAGCGGGAGGTTACGAGCAGTACTTC. Encoded protein: CASSSSPPAGGYEQYF.

This CDR3 is CASSYSWGGTGELFF. The CDR3 DNA reads as TGTGCCAGCAGTTACAGTTGGGGAGGCACCGGGGAGCTGTTTTTT. V is TRBV6-5 and J is TRBJ2-2, with D maybe TRBD2 (6 bases). The CDR3 has 15 residues. Germline V gene sequence: CDR1 MNHEY, CDR2 SVGAGI. V gave up 2 bases and J gave up 4 bases, with 11 bases separating them.

CDR3 DNA sequence: TGTGCCAGCAGCTTTCGGGGGACAGGCACAGATACGCAGTATTTT. This sequence encodes CASSFRGTGTDTQYF. This chain connects TRBV5-5 to TRBJ2-3; D is perhaps TRBD1 (7 bases). V gave up 2 bases and J gave up 1 base, with 11 bases separating them. CDR3 length: 15 amino acids. The germline V gene encodes CDR1 SGHKS and CDR2 YYEKEE (reference sequence).

This clonotype was recorded a few times. J is TRBJ1-1 and V is TRBV7-8; TRBD1 might be the D (5 bases). From germline, CDR1 is SGHVS and CDR2 FQNEAQ. Trimming cost V 4 bases and J 8 bases, with 20 bases left between them. This CDR3 spans 15 amino acids. As DNA, the CDR3 is TGTGCCAGCAGCTCACTCCGGGGGGTGGGATCCGAAGCTTTCTTT. Translation: CASSSLRGVGSEAFF.

A few counts support this clonotype. The chain uses TRBV7-2 and TRBJ2-5, with D maybe TRBD2 (5 bases). Germline values: CDR1 SGHTA, CDR2 FQGNSA. V lost 5 bases and J 1 base, leaving 8 bases between the germline ends. This CDR3 has 13 amino acids. CDR3: CASSPLAQETQYF. CDR3 in DNA: TGTGCCAGCAGCCCCCTAGCCCAAGAGACCCAGTACTTC.

V is TRBV18 and J is TRBJ1-5; D is unresolved. V was shortened by 6 bases and J by 6 bases, with 18 bases between the two germline ends. The CDR3 contains 15 residues. The germline gives CDR1 KGHSH, CDR2 LQKENI. In DNA, the CDR3 is TGTGCCAGCTCCCCGCGGGGAGTACGTGGTCAGCCCCAGCATTTT. As protein: CASSPRGVRGQPQHF.

The chain recombines TRBV7-2 with TRBJ2-7, with no clear D. The CDR3 is 14 residues long. V was pared by 1 base and J by 2 bases, with 9 bases between. Germline CDR1 SGHTA, CDR2 FQGNSA. Written as DNA, the CDR3 is TGTGCCAGCAGCTTAGTGCCCAGCACCTACGAGCAGTACTTC. It translates to CASSLVPSTYEQYF.

This clonotype has more than one count but fewer than ten. This chain links TRBV12-3 or TRBV12-4 with TRBJ1-6; 7 bases agree with TRBD1. The CDR3 covers 14 residues. With 4 bases clipped from V and 8 bases from J, the junction kept 5 bases outside the gene matches. CDR3 bases: TGTGCCAGCAGTTCGGGACAGCTGTATTCACCCCTCCACTTT. Amino acids: CASSSGQLYSPLHF.